This entry lists 9 T cell receptor beta chains sequenced from one sample in a study of CD8 T cells in Susac syndrome. Random hexamers were used to reverse transcribe an amount of about 0.45 to 1 ug RNA. TCRdb reanalysed the immunoSEQ multiplex PCR reads using MiXCR and keeps one entry per CDR3 protein. The sample includes 200,000 to 250,000 distinct CDR3 sequences, 95% of them seen just once. The source material was CD4+ T cells from PBMCs. Receptors originate from a human donor with multiple sclerosis.

The chain has TRBV23-1 and TRBJ2-7, with 8 nucleotides matching TRBD1. TRBV23-1 is annotated as an ORF whose role is uncertain. The CDR3 contains 17 residues. Trimming at V came to 2 bases and at J to 0 bases, leaving 9 bases not matched to a gene. The CDR3 sequence is CASSQAMGQEVSYEQYF. CDR3 DNA sequence: TGCGCCAGCAGTCAAGCAATGGGACAGGAGGTCTCCTACGAGCAGTACTTC.

V and J are TRBV20-1 and TRBJ2-7, with D perhaps TRBD1 (5 bases). V lost 0 bases and J 5 bases, leaving 23 bases between the germline ends. Germline lookup yields CDR1 DFQATT and CDR2 SNEGSKA (reference sequence). The CDR3 covers 17 residues. The CDR3 here is CSARDGGGAQGWNEQYF. CDR3 sequence (DNA): TGCAGTGCTAGAGATGGTGGTGGGGCGCAGGGTTGGAACGAGCAGTACTTC.

The chain joins TRBV13 to TRBJ2-7; tentatively, D is TRBD2 (6 bases). Germline V gene data show CDR1 as PRHDT and CDR2 as FYEKMQ (reference sequence). The CDR3 consists of 14 residues. V was cut by 0 bases and J by 5 bases, with 11 bases left in between. CDR3 coding DNA: TGTGCCAGCAGCTTAGGAGGAGGGTTCCACGAGCAGTACTTC. This gives the protein CASSLGGGFHEQYF.

This chain links TRBV3-1 with TRBJ2-7, with 9 bases fitting TRBD1. V lost 8 bases and J lost 4; bases outside the gene matches: 0. CDR1 is LGHDT, CDR2 YNNKEL, per germline (reference sequence). The CDR3 has 11 amino acids. CDR3 in DNA: TGTGCCAGCGGGACAGGGTACGAGCAGTACTTC. This codes for CASGTGYEQYF.

V is TRBV7-2 and J is TRBJ1-3; unclear D gene. CDR1 is SGHTA and CDR2 is FQGNSA in the germline V gene. V lost 3 bases to trimming and J lost 3 bases, with 3 bases between them. This CDR3 is built from 12 residues. The CDR3 reads CASSFNGNTIYF. Written as DNA, the CDR3 is TGTGCCAGCAGCTTCAATGGAAACACCATATATTTT.

V usage is TRBV19 and J usage is TRBJ2-1, with no clear D. CDR3 length: 11 residues. V was trimmed by 7 bases and J by 7 bases, leaving 8 bases between them. The germline gives CDR1 LNHDA, CDR2 SQIVND (reference sequence). CDR3 sequence: CASMGWNEQFF. The CDR3 DNA is TGTGCCAGTATGGGGTGGAATGAGCAGTTCTTC.

The rearrangement links TRBV20-1 to TRBJ1-2; no firm D call. CDR3 length equals 11 residues. The V gene's germline CDR1 is DFQATT and CDR2 SNEGSKA (reference sequence). With 3 bases removed from V and 3 bases from J, the gap between germline ends came to 5 bases. CDR3 in amino acids: CSASTDYGYTF. The CDR3 bases are TGCAGTGCTAGTACCGACTATGGCTACACCTTC.

The chain joins TRBV9 to TRBJ2-1, with 14 bases identical to TRBD2. With 3 bases clipped from V and 7 bases from J, the junction kept 6 bases outside the gene matches. This CDR3 contains 16 residues. Per the germline V gene, CDR1 is SGDLS and CDR2 is YYNGEE. CDR3 coding DNA: TGTGCCAGCAGCGCACCGGGACTAGCGGGGGAGAATGAGCAGTTCTTC. Its translation: CASSAPGLAGENEQFF.

The V gene is TRBV3-1, the J gene TRBJ1-2; D uncertain. Germline V gene data show CDR1 as LGHDT and CDR2 as YNNKEL (reference sequence). This CDR3 region has 12 residues. With 0 bases removed from V and 8 bases from J, the gap between germline ends came to 7 bases. The CDR3 nucleotides are TGTGCCAGCAGCCAAGATTACGGGGGCTACACCTTC. Translation gives CASSQDYGGYTF.